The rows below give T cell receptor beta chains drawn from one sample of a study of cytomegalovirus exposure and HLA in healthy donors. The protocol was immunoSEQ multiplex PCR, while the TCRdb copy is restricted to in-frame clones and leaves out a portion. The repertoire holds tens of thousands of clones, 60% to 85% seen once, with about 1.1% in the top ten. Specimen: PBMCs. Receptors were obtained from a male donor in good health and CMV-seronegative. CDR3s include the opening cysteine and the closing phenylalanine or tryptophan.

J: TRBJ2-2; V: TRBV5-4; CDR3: CASSSRGTVFSGELFF
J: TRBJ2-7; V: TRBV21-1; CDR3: CASNGPGNEQYF
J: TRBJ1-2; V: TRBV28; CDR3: CASSSEPGQFYYGYTF
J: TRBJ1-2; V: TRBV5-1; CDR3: CASSPDSYGYPF
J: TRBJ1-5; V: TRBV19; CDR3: CASSSGQTRSNQPQHF
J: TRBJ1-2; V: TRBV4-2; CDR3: CASSDGTNYGYTF
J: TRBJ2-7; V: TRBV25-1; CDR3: CASKGLAMYEQYF
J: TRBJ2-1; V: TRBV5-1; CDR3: CASSLVVGASSYNEQFF
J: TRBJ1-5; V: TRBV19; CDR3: CASSTGRWEANQPQHF
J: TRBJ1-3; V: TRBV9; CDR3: CASSPRQEISGNTIYF
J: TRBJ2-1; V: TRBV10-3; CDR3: CAISDSGMTSNSYNEQFF
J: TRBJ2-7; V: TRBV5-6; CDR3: CASSLGPGRGSSYEQYF
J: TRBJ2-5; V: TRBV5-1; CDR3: CASKPTLGEVETQYF
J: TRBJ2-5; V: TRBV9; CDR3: CASSVAGGTSGETQYF
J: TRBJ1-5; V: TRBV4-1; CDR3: CASSQDREQPQHF
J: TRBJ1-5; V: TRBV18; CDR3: CASSPSRQQSNQPQHF
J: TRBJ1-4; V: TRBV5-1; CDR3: CASSPAGGGGEKLFF
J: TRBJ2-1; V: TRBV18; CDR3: CASSPSGGSYNEQFF
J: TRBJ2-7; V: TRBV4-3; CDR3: CASSQQTGQYYEQYF
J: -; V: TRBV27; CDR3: CASSYGGTSGTVYEQYF
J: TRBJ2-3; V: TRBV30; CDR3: CAWSPPGDTQYF
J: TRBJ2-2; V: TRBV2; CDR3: CASSGSRSGELFF
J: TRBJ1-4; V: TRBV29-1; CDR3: CSGRTGEEKLFF
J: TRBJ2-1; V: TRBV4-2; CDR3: CASSQGFGGNNEQFF
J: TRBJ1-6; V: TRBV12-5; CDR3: CASGGAYNSPLHF
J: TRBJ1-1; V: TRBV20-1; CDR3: CSARTDTEAFF
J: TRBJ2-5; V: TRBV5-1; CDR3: CASSLTGGVGQETQYF
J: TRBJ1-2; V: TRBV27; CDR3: CASSFSGNYGYPF
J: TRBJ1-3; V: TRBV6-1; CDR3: CASSDGRAENTIYF
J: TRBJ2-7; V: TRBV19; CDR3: CASSIAHRQANSYEQYF
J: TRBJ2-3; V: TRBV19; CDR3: CASSPPPGLAFDTQYF
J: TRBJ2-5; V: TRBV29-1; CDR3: CSVGGYPQETQYF
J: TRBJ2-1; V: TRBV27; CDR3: CASSLGAGRSYNEQFF
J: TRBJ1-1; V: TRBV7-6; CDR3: CASSPAGGRNTEAFF
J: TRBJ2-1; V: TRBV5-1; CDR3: CASSSVRGGGGVSEQFF
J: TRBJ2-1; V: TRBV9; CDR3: CASSVDAGGWNEQFF
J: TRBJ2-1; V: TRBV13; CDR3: CASSLGISSSYNEQFF
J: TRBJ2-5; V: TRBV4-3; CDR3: CASSQVPGTSQYF
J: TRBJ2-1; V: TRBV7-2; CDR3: CASSLVPGGEQFF
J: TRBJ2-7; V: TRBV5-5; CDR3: CASSPTSGRVLYEQYF
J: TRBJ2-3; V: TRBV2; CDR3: CAKSGGAGTDTQYF
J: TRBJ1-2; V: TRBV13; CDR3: CASRLDPDYGYTF
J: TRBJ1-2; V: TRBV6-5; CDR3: CASSYPGWNGYTF
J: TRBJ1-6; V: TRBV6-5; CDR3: CASSPTGGGSPLNF
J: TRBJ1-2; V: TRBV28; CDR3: CASSLLDRALGGYTF
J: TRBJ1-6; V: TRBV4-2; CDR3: CASSREMEYSTGPLHF
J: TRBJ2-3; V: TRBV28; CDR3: CASSFFYLSQGEPTDTQYF
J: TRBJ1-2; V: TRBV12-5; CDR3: CASGLAGTGMRNTYGYTF
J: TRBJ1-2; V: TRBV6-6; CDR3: CAAPGSTGYGYTF
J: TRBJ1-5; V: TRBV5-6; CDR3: CASSSYRVGNQPQHF
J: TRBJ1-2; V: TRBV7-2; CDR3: CASSSNAGQGTYGYTF
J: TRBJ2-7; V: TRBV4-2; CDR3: CASSQPHRDRASPYEQYF